Below are 3 T cell receptor beta chains sequenced from a single sample in a study of PD-1 blockade in classical Hodgkin lymphoma. Assay used: immunoSEQ multiplex PCR; TCRdb lists only in-frame clones, some missing. The sample yields under 35,000 clones, around three quarters seen once. Sample time point: cycle 4 day 1 (C4D1), after about 6 weeks of nivolumab. All patients relapsed after autologous stem cell transplantation, and brentuximab vedotin exposure varied. Sequencing was performed on peripheral blood mononuclear cells (PBMCs), taken before the fourth cycle of nivolumab. These receptors all come from a human donor with classical Hodgkin lymphoma.

J is TRBJ2-1 and V is TRBV7-6, with D possibly called TRBD1 or TRBD2 (5 bases each). Germline values: CDR1 SGHVS, CDR2 FNYEAQ. The CDR3 totals 14 residues. Trimming stripped 8 bases from V and 7 bases from J, with 18 bases between. The CDR3 reads CASSYLSGRNEQFF. CDR3 DNA: TGTGCCAGCTCCTATCTTTCGGGGCGTAATGAGCAGTTCTTC.

The chain joins TRBV7-9 to TRBJ2-7; D call uncertain. This CDR3 region has 12 residues. Trimming pared 1 base from V and 7 bases from J, leaving 8 bases between. CDR1 is SEHNR, CDR2 FQNEAQ, per germline (reference sequence). The CDR3 coding sequence is TGTGCCAGCAGCTTAGTGGGCGTGGAGCAGTACTTC. It codes for CASSLVGVEQYF.

The chain joins TRBV6-5 to TRBJ1-2; perhaps TRBD1 as D (5 bases). From germline, CDR1 is MNHEY and CDR2 SVGAGI. The length of the CDR3 is 14 residues. Trimming took off 0 bases at V and 8 bases at J, with 13 bases between the two ends. The CDR3 DNA sequence: TGTGCCAGCAGTTACTCCTGGGGGTTGAAGGGCTACACCTTC. Protein product: CASSYSWGLKGYTF.